Below, 27 T cell receptor beta chains from the same sample are listed, as sequenced in a study of control samples from healthy donors and cancer patients (dated by TCRdb to 2020 to 2021). To prepare the library, the immunoSEQ multiplex PCR assay was applied. TCRdb holds this immuneACCESS table with in-frame rearrangements only. Some clones are missing; in checked studies, unresolved V genes explain under half, and the rest has no known cause. For this sample there are about 110,000 clones; 82% appear just once. In total, the top ten clones hold around 6.2% of the sample. The sequencing sample was made of blood. These receptors all come from a man aged 18 to 30 in good health.

The table lists this clone with a few counts. The chain links TRBV10-1 to TRBJ2-7, with D unclear. Trimming cost V 4 bases and J 7 bases, with 17 bases left between them. Germline CDR1 WNHNN, CDR2 SYGVQD (reference sequence). The CDR3 runs 14 residues. The CDR3 spells CASSVYTWNGEQYV. The CDR3 DNA reads TGCGCCAGCAGTGTGTACACATGGAATGGGGAGCAGTACGTC.

V gene TRBV2 combines with J gene TRBJ2-1, with 8 bases identical to TRBD1. Germline CDR1 is SNHLY and CDR2 is FYNNEI. V lost 10 bases and J lost 3; bases outside the gene matches: 11. This CDR3 region has 15 residues. The CDR3 region is CATQPTGGFYNEQFF. CDR3 bases: TGTGCCACTCAGCCCACAGGGGGGTTCTACAATGAGCAGTTCTTC.

The chain couples TRBV30 to TRBJ1-5; 7 nucleotides agree with TRBD1. The germline V gene has CDR1 GTSNPN and CDR2 SVGIG (reference sequence). Trimming took 4 bases from V and 6 from J; bases not matched to a gene: 3. This CDR3 spans 12 amino acids. This chain's CDR3 is CAWNRGGQPQHF. The CDR3 DNA is TGTGCCTGGAACAGGGGTGGTCAGCCCCAGCATTTT.

The chain couples TRBV5-8 to TRBJ1-2; 8 bases match TRBD1. CDR3 size: 15 residues. Losses at the gene ends were 3 bases for V and 5 bases for J; bases not matched to a gene: 9. CDR1 is SGHTS, CDR2 YDEGEE, per germline. CDR3 in DNA: TGTGCCAGCAGCTCCCGACAGGGGAGAGGGTATGGCTACACCTTC. Amino acids: CASSSRQGRGYGYTF.

The CDR3 bases are TGTGCCAGCAGTGAGCAGGGGACTGAAGCTTTCTTT. It codes for CASSEQGTEAFF. The rearrangement uses TRBV7-9 and TRBJ1-1; possible D gene TRBD1, 6 bases. The CDR3 runs to 12 residues. Germline loops: CDR1 SEHNR, CDR2 FQNEAQ (reference sequence). V lost 6 bases and J lost 5, with 10 bases in between.

The chain carries TRBV14 and TRBJ1-2; D may be TRBD1 (5 bases). Germline V gene lookup returns CDR1 SGHDN and CDR2 FVKESK. This CDR3 contains 15 residues. Deletions cut 4 bases from V and 5 bases from J, with 17 bases between. CDR3 in DNA: TGTGCCAGCAGCCGCCAGGCAGGGAATACATATGGCTACACCTTC. Its protein is CASSRQAGNTYGYTF.

This clone was recorded a few times. CDR3 amino acids: CASSRGTNSPLHF. CDR3 nucleotides: TGTGCCAGCAGCAGGGGGACAAATTCACCCCTCCACTTT. The V call is TRBV5-8, the J call TRBJ1-6; weak D call: TRBD1 (6 bases). V was shortened by 4 bases and J by 7 bases, with 9 bases between the two germline ends. CDR1 and CDR2 from the germline V gene are SGHTS and YDEGEE. The CDR3 is 13 amino acids.

This chain uses TRBV7-2 with TRBJ2-1; D is perhaps TRBD1 or TRBD2 (5 bases each). The CDR3 sequence is 15 residues long. With 5 bases removed from V and 3 bases from J, the gap between germline ends came to 14 bases. In germline, CDR1 is SGHTA, CDR2 FQGNSA. In DNA form, the CDR3 reads TGTGCCAGCAGCCCCCGAGGGGTCTACTACAATGAGCAGTTCTTC. Residues: CASSPRGVYYNEQFF.

Notes on this clone: At one of its ends the junction is not consistent with the germline gene, which may arise from a read error. This chain uses TRBV4-1 with TRBJ2-2, with 11 bases matching TRBD1. The CDR3 consists of 18 residues. Germline assignment: CDR1 MGHRA and CDR2 YSYEKL. CDR3 loop: CARSWRGGQGGSTGELFF. The CDR3 nucleotides read TGCGCCCGCAGCTGGCGGGGGGGACAGGGGGGATCCACCGGGGAGCTGTTTTTT.

J is TRBJ1-3 and V is TRBV4-2; 10 nucleotides match TRBD1. This CDR3 comprises 17 residues. Trimming cost V 4 bases and J 1 base; bases outside gene matches: 7. The V gene's germline CDR1 is LGHNA and CDR2 YNFKEQ. As DNA, the CDR3 is TGTGCCAGCAGCCGACAGGGGGCGGACCATTCTGGAAACACCATATATTTT. Translation: CASSRQGADHSGNTIYF.

The V gene is TRBV5-6, the J gene TRBJ2-3; tentative D call: TRBD1 (6 bases). This CDR3 is 15 amino acids long. With 2 bases removed from V and 0 bases from J, the gap between germline ends came to 10 bases. Germline assignment: CDR1 SGHDT and CDR2 YYEEEE. CDR3: CASSLGQTSTDTQYF. The CDR3 nucleotides are TGTGCCAGCAGCTTAGGACAGACTAGCACAGATACGCAGTATTTT.

The genes are TRBV7-2 and TRBJ2-3; 9 bases are a match to TRBD2. CDR3 length equals 12 residues. V shed 5 bases and J 8 bases; nucleotides not matched to a gene: 2. In germline, CDR1 is SGHTA, CDR2 FQGNSA. CDR3 bases: TGTGCCAGCAGCCAAGCGGGGGGTACGCAGTATTTT. As protein: CASSQAGGTQYF.

This rearrangement joins TRBV18 to TRBJ2-1; no reliable D call. The ends were cut back, 2 bases at V and 9 bases at J, with 17 bases in the middle. Germline values: CDR1 KGHSH, CDR2 LQKENI. The CDR3 has 15 amino acids. The CDR3 loop is CASSPLIDNRIEQFF. The DNA for the CDR3 is TGTGCCAGCTCACCATTGATTGACAACCGTATTGAGCAGTTCTTC.

This sequence joins TRBV7-6 and TRBJ1-2; 8 bases align to TRBD1. CDR1 SGHVS and CDR2 FNYEAQ come from the germline V gene. V shed 2 bases and J 6 bases; nucleotides not matched to a gene: 8. The CDR3 is made up of 15 amino acids. CDR3 protein: CASSLWTGLKDGYTF. CDR3 nucleotides: TGTGCCAGCAGCTTATGGACAGGGCTTAAGGATGGCTACACCTTC.

A note on this clone: The germline gene is not matched at one end of the junction; a read error may be the cause. This chain's CDR3 is CASSRRLAGGQEAQYF. CDR3 coding DNA: TGCGCCAGCAGCCGACGACTAGCGGGAGGCCAAGAGGCCCAGTACTTC. The genes are TRBV5-1 and TRBJ2-5, with 13 bases fitting TRBD2. This CDR3 spans 16 amino acids. The germline CDR1 and CDR2 sequences are SGHRS and YFSETQ.

This clone was seen once. V gene TRBV11-3 combines with J gene TRBJ2-3; 10 positions agree with TRBD1. The CDR3 runs 15 residues. Germline CDR1 is SGHNT and CDR2 is YENEEA. With 1 base clipped from V and 7 bases from J, the junction kept 5 bases outside the gene matches. CDR3 bases: TGTGCCAGCAGCTTAGGGGGACAGGGGATGTATACGCAGTATTTT. Protein: CASSLGGQGMYTQYF.

The chain joins TRBV28 to TRBJ1-2; tentative D call: TRBD1 (5 bases). From germline, CDR1 is MDHEN and CDR2 SYDVKM. V was shortened by 2 bases and J by 6 bases, with 7 bases between the two germline ends. The CDR3 sequence is 12 residues long. CDR3 coding DNA: TGTGCCAGCAGTTTAGAGGGGCATGGCTACACCTTC. Translating gives CASSLEGHGYTF.

The CDR3 DNA reads TGTGCCACCAGCAGAGAGGGGGGCTCCTACAATGAGCAGTTCTTC. Translating gives CATSREGGSYNEQFF. The J gene is TRBJ2-1, the V gene TRBV15; weak D call: TRBD2 (6 bases). V was shortened by 0 bases and J by 0 bases, with 6 bases between the two germline ends. Germline V gene sequence: CDR1 LNHNV, CDR2 YYDKDF (reference sequence). The CDR3 extends over 15 amino acids.

The chain is built from TRBV6-5 and TRBJ1-3; no definite D call. The germline gives CDR1 MNHEY, CDR2 SVGAGI. The CDR3 length is 14 residues. With 0 bases removed from V and 0 bases from J, the gap between germline ends came to 3 bases. CDR3 bases: TGTGCCAGCAGTTACTCCGACTCTGGAAACACCATATATTTT. This encodes CASSYSDSGNTIYF.

V usage is TRBV25-1 and J usage is TRBJ2-2, with 8 bases fitting TRBD1. The J segment lost 0 bases and the V segment lost 7 bases, leaving 4 bases of the junction unmatched. The germline gives CDR1 MGHDK, CDR2 SYGVNS. This CDR3 comprises 15 residues. This chain's CDR3 is CASNRGQANTGELFF. The CDR3 DNA is TGTGCCAGCAACCGGGGACAGGCGAACACCGGGGAGCTGTTTTTT.

The chain employs TRBV21-1 and TRBJ2-7; the D call TRBD2 from the table was never checked on the DNA. TRBV21-1 constitutes a pseudogene. The CDR3 is 16 amino acids. CDR3 loop: CASSARRGASSYEQYV. CDR3 in DNA: TGTGCCAGCAGCGCTCGGCGGGGGGCGAGCTCCTACGAGCAGTACGTC.

This chain uses TRBV7-2 with TRBJ2-7; TRBD2 matches at 9 bases. Germline V lookup: CDR1 SGHTA, CDR2 FQGNSA. J gave up 1 base and V 5 bases, and 12 bases lay outside the gene matches. CDR3 length equals 17 residues. The CDR3 nucleotides are TGTGCCAGCAGCCTCAAAGCGGGGGGTCACCCGTCCTACGAGCAGTACGTC. As protein: CASSLKAGGHPSYEQYV.

CDR3 nucleotide sequence: TGTGCCAGCAGCGTAGGAGACGGTACACCCCTCCACTTT. Protein sequence: CASSVGDGTPLHF. The V call is TRBV9, the J call TRBJ1-6; D is unclear. V was clipped by 0 bases and J by 11 bases, with 9 bases between them. The CDR3 is made up of 13 amino acids. CDR1 SGDLS and CDR2 YYNGEE come from the germline V gene.

This chain connects TRBV20-1 to TRBJ2-5; D call uncertain. The CDR3 length is 14 residues. Trimming left V 3 bases short and J 4 bases short, with 15 bases between. From germline, CDR1 is DFQATT and CDR2 SNEGSKA (reference sequence). The CDR3 reads CSASGPNDGETQYF. CDR3 in DNA: TGCAGTGCTAGTGGCCCAAACGACGGAGAGACCCAGTACTTC.

This clone occurred once. Compared with germline, one end of the junction differs, possibly owing to a read error. Other DNA sequences in this sample translate to the same CDR3. The chain is built from TRBV24-1 and TRBJ2-1, with D maybe TRBD2 (6 bases). The CDR3 contains 15 residues. Germline CDR1 is KGHDR and CDR2 is SFDVKD. This chain's CDR3 is CATSDLGGAYNEQFF. Here the CDR3 DNA reads TGCGCCACCAGTGATTTGGGGGGAGCCTACAATGAGCAGTTCTTC.

The chain combines TRBV6-1 with TRBJ2-3; D gene ambiguous. V was cut by 2 bases and J by 8 bases, with 8 bases left in between. The CDR3 runs 12 residues. Germline loops: CDR1 MNHNS, CDR2 SASEGT. The CDR3 nucleotides read TGTGCCAGCAGTGAATCCGGGTTTACGCAGTATTTT. Its translation is CASSESGFTQYF.

The rearrangement uses TRBV10-3 and TRBJ2-3, with unresolved D. The V end lost 3 bases, the J end lost 1 base, and 17 bases lay between the germline ends. This CDR3 is built from 17 residues. Germline loops: CDR1 ENHRY, CDR2 SYGVKD. CDR3 DNA sequence: TGTGCCATCAGTGAAGGTGGGCACGAACGGGGCACAGATACGCAGTATTTT. Translating it yields CAISEGGHERGTDTQYF.